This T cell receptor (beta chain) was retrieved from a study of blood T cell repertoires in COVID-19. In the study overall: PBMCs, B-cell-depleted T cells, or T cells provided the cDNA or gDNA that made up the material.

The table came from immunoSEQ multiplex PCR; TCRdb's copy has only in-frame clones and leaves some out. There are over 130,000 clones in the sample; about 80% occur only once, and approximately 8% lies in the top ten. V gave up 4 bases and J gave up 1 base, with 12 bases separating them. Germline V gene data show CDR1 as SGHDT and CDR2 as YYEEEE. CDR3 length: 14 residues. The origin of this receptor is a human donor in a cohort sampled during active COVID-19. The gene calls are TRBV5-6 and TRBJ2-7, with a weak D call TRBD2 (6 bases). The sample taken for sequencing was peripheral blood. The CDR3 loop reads CASSIEGLSYEQYF. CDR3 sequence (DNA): TGTGCCAGCAGCATCGAGGGACTTTCCTACGAGCAGTACTTC.